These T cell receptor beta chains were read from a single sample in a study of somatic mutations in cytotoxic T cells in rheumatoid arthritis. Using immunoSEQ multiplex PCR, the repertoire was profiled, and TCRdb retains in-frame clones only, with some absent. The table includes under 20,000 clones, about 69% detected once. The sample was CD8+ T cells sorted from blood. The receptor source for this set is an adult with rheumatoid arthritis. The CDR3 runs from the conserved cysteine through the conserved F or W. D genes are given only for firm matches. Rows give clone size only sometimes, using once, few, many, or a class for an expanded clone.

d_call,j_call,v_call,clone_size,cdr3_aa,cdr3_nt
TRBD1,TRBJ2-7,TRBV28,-,CASSPRDSYYEQYF,TGTGCCAGCAGTCCCCGGGACAGCTACTACGAGCAGTACTTC
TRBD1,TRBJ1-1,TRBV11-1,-,CASSLGDRGLMNTEAFF,TGTGCCAGCAGCTTAGGGGACAGGGGATTAATGAACACTGAAGCTTTCTTT
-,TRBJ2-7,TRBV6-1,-,CASSATGFPYGQYF,TGTGCCAGCAGTGCTACAGGGTTCCCCTACGGGCAGTACTTC
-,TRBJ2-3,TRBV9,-,CASSVAWQVPDTQYF,TGTGCCAGCAGCGTAGCATGGCAGGTTCCAGATACGCAGTATTTT
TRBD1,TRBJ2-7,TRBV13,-,CASSLAGGQAYEQYF,TGTGCCAGCAGCCTTGCAGGGGGCCAGGCCTACGAGCAGTACTTC
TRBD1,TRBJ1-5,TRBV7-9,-,CASSSGTGFNQPQHF,TGTGCCAGCAGCTCCGGGACAGGGTTCAATCAGCCCCAGCATTTT
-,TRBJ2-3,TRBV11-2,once,CASSVVSSTDTQYF,TGTGCCAGCAGCGTAGTATCCAGCACAGATACGCAGTATTTT
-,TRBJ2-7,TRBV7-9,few,CAIEAGSSYEQYF,TGTGCCATCGAGGCGGGAAGCTCCTACGAGCAGTACTTC
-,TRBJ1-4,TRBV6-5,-,CASSYSKGGKLFF,TGTGCCAGCAGTTACTCGAAGGGCGGGAAACTGTTTTTT
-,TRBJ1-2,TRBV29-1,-,CSVGAAYGYTF,TGCAGCGTTGGAGCAGCCTATGGCTACACCTTC
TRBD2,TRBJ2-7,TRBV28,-,CASSYSSGSEQYF,TGTGCCAGCAGTTACTCTAGCGGGAGCGAGCAGTACTTC
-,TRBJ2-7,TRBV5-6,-,CASSLGQSYEQYF,TGTGCCAGCAGCTTGGGACAGTCGTACGAGCAGTACTTC
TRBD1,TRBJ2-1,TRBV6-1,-,CASSESSGGINEQFF,TGTGCCAGCAGTGAATCGTCAGGGGGCATAAATGAGCAGTTCTTC
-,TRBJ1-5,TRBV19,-,CASKLGNQPQHF,TGTGCCAGTAAGCTGGGTAATCAGCCCCAGCATTTT
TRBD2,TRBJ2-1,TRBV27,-,CASSLFLGLAGLNEQFF,TGTGCCAGCAGTTTGTTTTTGGGACTAGCGGGACTCAATGAGCAGTTCTTC
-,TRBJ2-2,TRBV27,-,CASSQDSYTGELFF,TGTGCCAGCAGTCAGGACAGCTACACCGGGGAGCTGTTTTTT
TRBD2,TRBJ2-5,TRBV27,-,CASSFRPSGRARQETQYF,TGTGCCAGCAGTTTCAGGCCTAGCGGGAGGGCGAGGCAAGAGACCCAGTACTTC
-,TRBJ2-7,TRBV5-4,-,CASSLVGLGSAAYEQYF,TGTGCCAGCAGCTTGGTTGGTCTAGGGTCGGCGGCCTACGAGCAGTACTTC
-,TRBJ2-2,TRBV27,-,CASSLLSRGTENTGELFF,TGTGCCAGCAGTTTACTTTCCCGCGGGACAGAGAACACCGGGGAGCTGTTTTTT
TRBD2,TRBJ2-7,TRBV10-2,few,CASSWSGVGYEQYF,TGCGCCAGCAGTTGGAGCGGGGTAGGCTACGAGCAGTACTTC
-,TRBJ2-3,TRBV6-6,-,CAIKGTVRDTQYF,TGTGCCATAAAGGGGACCGTTCGAGATACGCAGTATTTT
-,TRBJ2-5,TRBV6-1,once,CASRPRQGQETQYF,TGTGCCAGCAGGCCCCGGCAGGGACAAGAGACCCAGTACTTC
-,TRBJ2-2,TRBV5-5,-,CASSHPTGTGELFF,TGTGCCAGCAGCCATCCAACAGGGACCGGGGAGCTGTTTTTT
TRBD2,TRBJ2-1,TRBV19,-,CASSIGGLAGYNEQFF,TGTGCCAGTAGTATAGGGGGACTAGCGGGATACAATGAGCAGTTCTTC
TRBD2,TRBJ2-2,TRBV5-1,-,CASSISSGGNTGELFF,TGCGCCAGCAGCATATCTAGCGGGGGAAATACCGGGGAGCTGTTTTTT
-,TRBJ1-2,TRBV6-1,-,CASSDSGWGYTF,TGTGCCAGCAGTGATTCAGGATGGGGCTACACCTTC
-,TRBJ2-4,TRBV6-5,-,CASSDAGRQYF,TGTGCCAGCAGTGACGCGGGGCGTCAGTACTTC
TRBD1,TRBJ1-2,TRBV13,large,CASSLGQGLNYGYTF,TGTGCCAGCAGCTTAGGACAGGGGCTTAACTATGGCTACACCTTC
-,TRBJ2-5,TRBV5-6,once,CASSLADTLGETQYF,TGTGCCAGCAGCTTGGCGGACACCTTGGGAGAGACCCAGTACTTC
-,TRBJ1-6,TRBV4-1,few,CASSQAGGGSPLHF,TGCGCCAGCAGCCAAGCCGGGGGCGGTTCACCCCTCCACTTT
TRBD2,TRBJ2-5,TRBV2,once,CASSEAVSGQETQYF,TGTGCCAGCAGTGAAGCGGTTAGCGGGCAAGAGACCCAGTACTTC
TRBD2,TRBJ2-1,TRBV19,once,CASSRTSGYNEQFF,TGTGCCAGTAGTAGGACTAGCGGCTACAATGAGCAGTTCTTC
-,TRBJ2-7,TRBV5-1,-,CASSLVWDEQYF,TGCGCCAGCAGCTTGGTGTGGGACGAGCAGTACTTC
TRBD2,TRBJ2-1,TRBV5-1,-,CASSLASGGYNEQFF,TGCGCCAGCAGCTTGGCCAGCGGGGGTTACAATGAGCAGTTCTTC
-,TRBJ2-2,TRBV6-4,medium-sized,CASSDSDTGELFF,TGTGCCAGCAGTGACTCAGACACCGGGGAGCTGTTTTTT
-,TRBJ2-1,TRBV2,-,CASSYTTSSYNEQFF,TGTGCCAGCAGTTATACTACGAGCTCCTACAATGAGCAGTTCTTC
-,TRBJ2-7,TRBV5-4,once,CASSLAGSYEQYF,TGTGCCAGCAGCTTGGCCGGATCCTACGAGCAGTACTTC